The 2 T cell receptor beta chains below all came from one sample that was sequenced in a study of blood T cells in healthy people across ages. A J-beta primer mix and a sample-barcoded 5' primer were used in a second PCR of roughly 6 to 12 cycles. TCRdb re-called the 5' RACE reads through MiXCR, storing one row per CDR3 protein. The sample holds about 570,000 distinct CDR3 sequences, 27% seen once. The sample comprised blood. The receptors were gathered from a woman aged 70-85 years in good health.

The chain joins TRBV12-3 or TRBV12-4 to TRBJ2-3; D is undetermined. The CDR3 has 13 residues. V lost 6 bases to trimming and J lost 4 bases, with 11 bases between them. The DNA of the CDR3 is TGTGCCAGCAGAGAAACCCCCCCAGATACGCAGTATTTT. It is translated as CASRETPPDTQYF.

The chain employs TRBV11-3 and TRBJ2-5, with a weak D call TRBD1 (6 bases). The better agreement between TRBJ2-1 and the DNA end casts doubt on the J call. Germline CDR1 and CDR2: SGHNT and YENEEA. The CDR3 is 12 residues long. CDR3 sequence: CASSPNRVEQFF. The CDR3 DNA reads TGTGCCAGCAGCCCCAACAGGGTTGAGCAGTTCTTC.